This T cell receptor beta chain emerged from a study of T cell responses to AZD1222 COVID-19 vaccine. Study results and caveats: Regions 160-218 and 743-854 dominated among vaccine-associated CD4 TCRs spanning spike. Clonal diversity may have been underestimated in mostly white British donors.

The protocol was immunoSEQ multiplex PCR, while the TCRdb copy is restricted to in-frame clones and leaves out a portion. The data hold some 110,000 clones, with 89% observed a single time. As to this clone: Its antigen is unidentified.

The germline V and J ends were trimmed by 7 bases and 2 bases, with 17 bases remaining between them. CDR3 length equals 15 residues. Germline V gene sequence: CDR1 MNHEY, CDR2 SVGAGI. This clonotype was sampled from an adult in good health. V is TRBV6-5 and J is TRBJ1-2, with a weak D call TRBD1 (5 bases). Sample: peripheral blood, taken on day 0 of AZD1222 vaccination. This CDR3 is CASTWGVGENYGYTF. The CDR3 DNA reads TGTGCCAGCACCTGGGGGGTGGGGGAAAACTATGGCTACACCTTC.